The rows below give T cell receptor beta chains drawn from one sample of a study of OX40 agonist ivuxolimab in advanced cancers. TCRdb's table, derived via immunoSEQ multiplex PCR, lists solely in-frame clones and lacks some. This repertoire shows 55,000 to 70,000 clones, more than 75% found once; its top ten account for 4.7%. This specimen consisted of CD4+ or CD8+ T cells sorted from blood, obtained in a trial of the OX40 agonist ivuxolimab. Receptor source: an adult with an advanced solid tumor such as melanoma, head and neck, liver or kidney cancer. Each CDR3 is given with its conserved first and last residue. D genes are given only for firm matches. Size values are once, few and many counts, or a class for expanded clones, and some rows have none.

clone size: .; J gene: TRBJ1-2; D gene: .; V gene: TRBV6-9; CDR3 DNA: TGTGCCAGCGCCACCTGGAGGAACTATGGCTACACCTTC; CDR3 protein: CASATWRNYGYTF
clone size: .; J gene: TRBJ1-2; D gene: .; V gene: TRBV19; CDR3 DNA: TGTGCCAGTTCGTGGACATCTAACTATGGCTACACCTTC; CDR3 protein: CASSWTSNYGYTF
clone size: .; J gene: TRBJ1-2; D gene: TRBD1; V gene: TRBV7-9; CDR3 DNA: TGTGCCAGCAGCTTAGGTGCGACAGGGCTGGATGGTGGCTACACCTTC; CDR3 protein: CASSLGATGLDGGYTF
clone size: .; J gene: TRBJ2-3; D gene: .; V gene: TRBV5-5; CDR3 DNA: TGTGCCAGCAGCTTGGAGGTAGATACGCAGTATTTT; CDR3 protein: CASSLEVDTQYF
clone size: .; J gene: TRBJ2-7; D gene: .; V gene: TRBV19; CDR3 DNA: TGTGCCAGTAGTATTTACCCGCTCTACGAGCAGTACTTC; CDR3 protein: CASSIYPLYEQYF
clone size: .; J gene: TRBJ1-6; D gene: .; V gene: TRBV15; CDR3 DNA: TGTGCCACCAGCAGAGATATTAGGGCCCCCGGCCCCTATTCACCCCTCCACTTT; CDR3 protein: CATSRDIRAPGPYSPLHF
clone size: .; J gene: TRBJ2-1; D gene: .; V gene: TRBV4-1; CDR3 DNA: TGCGCCAGCAGCCCTCCTGGGACGAACAATGAGCAGTTCTTC; CDR3 protein: CASSPPGTNNEQFF
clone size: .; J gene: TRBJ1-4; D gene: .; V gene: TRBV7-6; CDR3 DNA: TGTGCCAGCAGCTTATCTTTTGGAAAACTGTTTTTT; CDR3 protein: CASSLSFGKLFF
clone size: .; J gene: TRBJ2-7; D gene: .; V gene: TRBV27; CDR3 DNA: TGTGCCAGCAAATGGGCAGGTTCCTACGAGCAGTACTTC; CDR3 protein: CASKWAGSYEQYF
clone size: .; J gene: TRBJ2-1; D gene: .; V gene: TRBV11-2; CDR3 DNA: TGTGCCAGCAGCTTCGGGACTCTCAATGAGCAGTTCTTC; CDR3 protein: CASSFGTLNEQFF
clone size: once; J gene: TRBJ2-1; D gene: TRBD2; V gene: TRBV9; CDR3 DNA: TGTGCCAGCAGCACCGGACTAGTAAACGAGCAGTTCTTC; CDR3 protein: CASSTGLVNEQFF
clone size: .; J gene: TRBJ1-1; D gene: .; V gene: TRBV6-1; CDR3 DNA: TGTGCCAGCAGTGACGGGGGGGTCTTGAACACTGAAGCTTTCTTT; CDR3 protein: CASSDGGVLNTEAFF
clone size: few; J gene: TRBJ1-2; D gene: TRBD1; V gene: TRBV5-6; CDR3 DNA: TGTGCCAGCAGCTGGACAGGGGATAATCTCTATGGCTACACCTTC; CDR3 protein: CASSWTGDNLYGYTF
clone size: .; J gene: TRBJ2-1; D gene: TRBD1; V gene: TRBV7-2; CDR3 DNA: TGTGCCAGCAGCCACATTTGGGGGACAGGGGGCTTCAATGAGCAGTTCTTC; CDR3 protein: CASSHIWGTGGFNEQFF
clone size: .; J gene: TRBJ2-2; D gene: TRBD2; V gene: TRBV7-2; CDR3 DNA: TGTGCCAGCAGCCCCCTAGCGGCGAACACCGGGGAGCTGTTTTTT; CDR3 protein: CASSPLAANTGELFF
clone size: .; J gene: TRBJ1-5; D gene: TRBD1; V gene: TRBV6-5; CDR3 DNA: TGTGCCAGCAGGAGGACAGGGGGCGCGGATCAGCCCCAGCATTTT; CDR3 protein: CASRRTGGADQPQHF
clone size: .; J gene: TRBJ2-1; D gene: .; V gene: TRBV4-1; CDR3 DNA: TGCGCCAGCAGCCTAGAGGGATCGAGCTTCCACAATGAGCAGTTCTTC; CDR3 protein: CASSLEGSSFHNEQFF
clone size: .; J gene: TRBJ2-1; D gene: TRBD2; V gene: TRBV19; CDR3 DNA: TGTGCCAGTAGTATCCTAGCGGGAGGGTTATATGAGCAGTTCTTC; CDR3 protein: CASSILAGGLYEQFF
clone size: .; J gene: TRBJ2-1; D gene: .; V gene: TRBV7-3; CDR3 DNA: TGTGCCAGCAGCCTAGACCGGGGGAACTACAATGAGCAGTTCTTC; CDR3 protein: CASSLDRGNYNEQFF
clone size: .; J gene: TRBJ2-1; D gene: .; V gene: TRBV14; CDR3 DNA: TGTGCCAGCAGCCCTGGTGGCAACTACAATGAGCAGTTCTTC; CDR3 protein: CASSPGGNYNEQFF
clone size: few; J gene: TRBJ1-6; D gene: TRBD1; V gene: TRBV4-2; CDR3 DNA: TGTGCCAGCAGCCAAGACGCGGACAGGGATATAACACCCCTCCACTTT; CDR3 protein: CASSQDADRDITPLHF
clone size: .; J gene: TRBJ2-7; D gene: .; V gene: TRBV6-4; CDR3 DNA: TGTGCCAGCACGTGGTACTCCTACGAGCAGTACTTC; CDR3 protein: CASTWYSYEQYF
clone size: .; J gene: TRBJ1-1; D gene: .; V gene: TRBV7-9; CDR3 DNA: TGTGCCAGCAGCTTAAGCTCCACTGAAGCTTTCTTT; CDR3 protein: CASSLSSTEAFF
clone size: few; J gene: TRBJ2-7; D gene: .; V gene: TRBV4-3; CDR3 DNA: TGCGCCAGCAGCCAAGAAGTTTGGGGTAGGGATTCTGTCTACGAGCAGTACTTC; CDR3 protein: CASSQEVWGRDSVYEQYF
clone size: .; J gene: TRBJ2-7; D gene: .; V gene: TRBV5-1; CDR3 DNA: TGCGCCAGCAGCGGGAGAACGGGGGAGTACGAGCAGTACTTC; CDR3 protein: CASSGRTGEYEQYF
clone size: .; J gene: TRBJ2-7; D gene: .; V gene: TRBV14; CDR3 DNA: TGTGCCAGCAGCCAAGATCTGCCACGGTACTACGAGCAGTACTTC; CDR3 protein: CASSQDLPRYYEQYF
clone size: .; J gene: TRBJ2-6; D gene: TRBD1; V gene: TRBV28; CDR3 DNA: TGTGCCAGCAGCACAGCCCGACAGGGGGCCGGGGCCAACGTCCTGACTTTC; CDR3 protein: CASSTARQGAGANVLTF
clone size: .; J gene: TRBJ1-5; D gene: .; V gene: TRBV27; CDR3 DNA: TGTGCCAGCAGTTCCACAGGGAGGGGGAATCAGCCCCAGCATTTT; CDR3 protein: CASSSTGRGNQPQHF
clone size: .; J gene: TRBJ2-1; D gene: TRBD2; V gene: TRBV6-6; CDR3 DNA: TGTGCCACGACTAGCGTAAATGAGCAGTTCTTC; CDR3 protein: CATTSVNEQFF
clone size: few; J gene: TRBJ1-1; D gene: .; V gene: TRBV11-2; CDR3 DNA: TGTGCCAGCAGCTTAGGAAGTCAAAGGGCTTTCTTT; CDR3 protein: CASSLGSQRAFF
clone size: .; J gene: TRBJ1-5; D gene: TRBD1; V gene: TRBV2; CDR3 DNA: TGTGCCAGCAGCCCCGGGACAGGGTATCAGCCCCAGCATTTT; CDR3 protein: CASSPGTGYQPQHF
clone size: .; J gene: TRBJ2-7; D gene: TRBD1; V gene: TRBV5-1; CDR3 DNA: TGCGCCAGCAGCTTGGATGCCAGGGGGTCTACTCCCTACGAGCAGTACTTC; CDR3 protein: CASSLDARGSTPYEQYF
clone size: few; J gene: TRBJ2-1; D gene: TRBD1; V gene: TRBV5-1; CDR3 DNA: TGCGCCAGCAGGAACAGGGGGGATCCTAGAAAATACAATGAGCAGTTCTTC; CDR3 protein: CASRNRGDPRKYNEQFF
clone size: .; J gene: TRBJ2-7; D gene: .; V gene: TRBV6-5; CDR3 DNA: TGTGCCAGCAGTTATGGAGCCGGGACAAAGGTGTACTTC; CDR3 protein: CASSYGAGTKVYF
clone size: .; J gene: TRBJ2-3; D gene: .; V gene: TRBV11-3; CDR3 DNA: TGTGCCAGCAGCTCGATTAGCGGAAGAAGCACAGATACGCAGTATTTT; CDR3 protein: CASSSISGRSTDTQYF
clone size: .; J gene: TRBJ2-3; D gene: TRBD2; V gene: TRBV13; CDR3 DNA: TGTGCCAGCAGGTTGGGGGGGACAGATACGCAGTATTTT; CDR3 protein: CASRLGGTDTQYF
clone size: few; J gene: TRBJ2-3; D gene: TRBD2; V gene: TRBV5-1; CDR3 DNA: TGCGCCAGCAGCGGAAGCGGGAGTCCTTCGTATTTT; CDR3 protein: CASSGSGSPSYF
clone size: .; J gene: TRBJ1-1; D gene: .; V gene: TRBV2; CDR3 DNA: TGTGCGATAACCGGGGGACATCAGAACACTGAAGCTTTCTTT; CDR3 protein: CAITGGHQNTEAFF
clone size: .; J gene: TRBJ2-5; D gene: .; V gene: TRBV28; CDR3 DNA: TGTGCCAGCAGGCCGGTTGGGTGGTACCAAGAGACCCAGTACTTC; CDR3 protein: CASRPVGWYQETQYF
clone size: .; J gene: TRBJ1-5; D gene: TRBD1; V gene: TRBV28; CDR3 DNA: TGTGCCAGCAAAGAGGGGGCGAACTATCAGCCCCAGCATTTT; CDR3 protein: CASKEGANYQPQHF
clone size: .; J gene: TRBJ2-7; D gene: .; V gene: TRBV20-1; CDR3 DNA: TGCAGTGCTATGACTAGTTTGCAGCAGTACTTC; CDR3 protein: CSAMTSLQQYF
clone size: .; J gene: TRBJ2-5; D gene: .; V gene: TRBV9; CDR3 DNA: TGTGCCAATACTCGTAAAGTAAAAGAGACCCAGTACTTC; CDR3 protein: CANTRKVKETQYF
clone size: .; J gene: TRBJ2-1; D gene: .; V gene: TRBV12-5; CDR3 DNA: TGTGCTAGTGGTTTGGTAGTCGCTAGCGCGACTTCCTTTGCCTACAATGAGCAGTTCTTC; CDR3 protein: CASGLVVASATSFAYNEQFF
clone size: .; J gene: TRBJ2-2; D gene: .; V gene: TRBV30; CDR3 DNA: TGTGCCTGGAAGTACACCGGGGAGCTGTTTTTT; CDR3 protein: CAWKYTGELFF
clone size: .; J gene: TRBJ2-7; D gene: .; V gene: TRBV10-3; CDR3 DNA: TGTGCCATCAGTGACCCCGGGGCCTACACCTACGAGCAGTACTTC; CDR3 protein: CAISDPGAYTYEQYF
clone size: once; J gene: TRBJ2-7; D gene: .; V gene: TRBV12-5; CDR3 DNA: TGTGCTAGTGGTTTGGTCCCGGCCTTTCTCCAGGATGGGCAGTACTTC; CDR3 protein: CASGLVPAFLQDGQYF
clone size: .; J gene: TRBJ1-1; D gene: .; V gene: TRBV20-1; CDR3 DNA: TGCAGTGCTAGACAGAACACTGAAGCTTTCTTT; CDR3 protein: CSARQNTEAFF
clone size: few; J gene: TRBJ2-7; D gene: .; V gene: TRBV14; CDR3 DNA: TGTGCCAGCAGCCAAGAGAGCTACGAGCAGTACTTC; CDR3 protein: CASSQESYEQYF
clone size: .; J gene: TRBJ1-2; D gene: .; V gene: TRBV9; CDR3 DNA: TGTGCCAGCAGCCCTTCAGGGGCTCCCTATGGAGGGACCTTC; CDR3 protein: CASSPSGAPYGGTF
clone size: .; J gene: TRBJ1-2; D gene: .; V gene: TRBV5-1; CDR3 DNA: TGCGCCAGCAGCGACCAGGTGACAGGAAACTATGGCTACACCTTC; CDR3 protein: CASSDQVTGNYGYTF
clone size: .; J gene: TRBJ2-3; D gene: .; V gene: TRBV10-3; CDR3 DNA: TGTGCCATCAGTGGGCAGACATCTAGCACAGATACGCAGTATTTT; CDR3 protein: CAISGQTSSTDTQYF
clone size: .; J gene: TRBJ2-1; D gene: TRBD2; V gene: TRBV28; CDR3 DNA: TGTGCCAGCAGATCGGAGCGGGAGGTGGTGACCTACAATGAGCAGTTCTTC; CDR3 protein: CASRSEREVVTYNEQFF
clone size: .; J gene: TRBJ2-1; D gene: .; V gene: TRBV11-2; CDR3 DNA: TGTGCCAGCAGCTTTTTGAGGGGAGTACGCAATGAGCAGTTCTTC; CDR3 protein: CASSFLRGVRNEQFF
clone size: once; J gene: TRBJ2-5; D gene: .; V gene: TRBV19; CDR3 DNA: TGTGCCAGTAGTAAGACAGATCAAGAGACCCAGTACTTC; CDR3 protein: CASSKTDQETQYF
clone size: .; J gene: TRBJ1-1; D gene: TRBD1; V gene: TRBV28; CDR3 DNA: TGTGCCAGCAGAAGGGGGCCCGGCGAAGCTTTCTTT; CDR3 protein: CASRRGPGEAFF